This TCR beta chain derives from a study of T cell responses to AZD1222 COVID-19 vaccine. Study outcomes and limitations: Just five or six AZD1222 recipients were seropositive at baseline.

The J segment lost 6 bases and the V segment lost 0 bases, leaving 7 bases of the junction unmatched. This CDR3 has 16 amino acids. Germline V gene sequence: CDR1 SGHRS, CDR2 YFSETQ. In regard to this clone: Its antigen is currently unknown.

The protocol was immunoSEQ multiplex PCR, while the TCRdb copy is restricted to in-frame clones and leaves out a portion. The sample gives approximately 120,000 clones, 88% of which show up once; approximately 15% is in the top ten. The receptor was derived from an adult in good health. This specimen consisted of peripheral blood, obtained on day 0 of AZD1222 vaccination. This chain joins TRBV5-1 and TRBJ2-1; TRBD1 agrees at 9 bases. CDR3 region: CASSLGAQGARNEQFF. In DNA, the CDR3 is TGCGCCAGCAGCTTGGGTGCACAGGGGGCGCGCAATGAGCAGTTCTTC. Full variable domain (missing parts from reference TRBV5-1 and TRBJ2-1): KAGVTQTPRYLIKTRGQQVTLSCSPISGHRSVSWYQQTPGQGLQFLFEYFSETQRNKGNFPGRFSGRQFSNSRSEMNVSTLELGDSALYLCASSLGAQGARNEQFFGPGTRLTVL.